This TCR beta chain was found in a study of blood T cell repertoires in COVID-19. Clones were read by immunoSEQ multiplex PCR, and TCRdb kept only the in-frame ones, dropping some. The table includes roughly 400,000 clones, roughly 90% detected once. Trimming stripped 11 bases from V and 13 bases from J, with 11 bases between. CDR3 length: 8 amino acids. The germline V gene encodes CDR1 SGHVS and CDR2 FNYEAQ. The rearrangement uses TRBV7-6 and TRBJ1-2; maybe TRBD1 (5 bases). The specimen sequenced was PBMCs or T cells enriched from blood (not recorded which). The clonotype comes from a woman aged 40 to 50 who had been exposed to COVID-19. The CDR3 coding sequence is TGTGCCCCAGGGTGTTGCACCTTC. Protein sequence: CAPGCCTF. Full variable domain (rest looked up from reference TRBV7-6 and TRBJ1-2): GAGVSQSPRYKVTKRGQDVALRCDPISGHVSLYWYRQALGQGPEFLTYFNYEAQQDKSGLPNDRFSAERPEGSISTLTIQRTEQRDSAMYRCAPGCCTFGSGTRLTVV.